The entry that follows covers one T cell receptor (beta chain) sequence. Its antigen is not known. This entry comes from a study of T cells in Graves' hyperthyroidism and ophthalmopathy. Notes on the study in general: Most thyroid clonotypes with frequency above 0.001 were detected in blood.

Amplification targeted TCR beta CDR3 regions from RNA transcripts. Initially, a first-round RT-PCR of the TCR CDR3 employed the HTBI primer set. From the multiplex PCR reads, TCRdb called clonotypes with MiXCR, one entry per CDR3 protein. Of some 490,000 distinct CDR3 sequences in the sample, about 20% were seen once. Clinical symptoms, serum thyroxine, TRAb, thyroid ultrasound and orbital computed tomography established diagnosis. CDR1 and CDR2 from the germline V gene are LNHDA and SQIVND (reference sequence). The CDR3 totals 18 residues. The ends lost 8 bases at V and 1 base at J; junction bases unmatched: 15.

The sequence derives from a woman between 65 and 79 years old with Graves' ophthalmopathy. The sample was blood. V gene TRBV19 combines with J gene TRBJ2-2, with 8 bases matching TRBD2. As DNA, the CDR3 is TGTGCCAGTGCCACATACTCCGGGACTAGAAAGAACACCGGGGAGCTGTTTTTT. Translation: CASATYSGTRKNTGELFF.